This T cell receptor (beta chain) derives from a study of cytomegalovirus exposure and HLA in healthy donors. For the study at large: Unique TCR beta sequences numbering approximately 120 million came from around 180 million T cells in an earlier analysis. Study-level results: With later analysis, a missense DCLRE1C variant became linked to TCR beta V- and J-gene trimming. It was only CMV serostatus that was available as immune exposure information.

The PCR ran on 60 Vbeta and 13 Jbeta primers. The protocol was immunoSEQ multiplex PCR, while the TCRdb copy is restricted to in-frame clones and leaves out a portion. Among over 30,000 clones listed, more than 80% were seen once. Notes on this clone: Its antigen is as yet unknown.

The sample taken for sequencing was PBMCs. The receptor's source is a woman between 40 and 50 years old in good health and CMV-seropositive.

CDR3 protein: CASSLRTGLGNSPLHF. Here the CDR3 DNA reads TGTGCCAGCAGCCTCAGGACGGGACTGGGTAATTCACCCCTCCACTTT. This sequence joins TRBV11-2 and TRBJ1-6; perhaps TRBD1 as D (5 bases). Trimming cost V 5 bases and J 6 bases, with 17 bases left between them. Germline V lookup: CDR1 SGHAT, CDR2 FQNNGV. CDR3 length equals 16 residues.